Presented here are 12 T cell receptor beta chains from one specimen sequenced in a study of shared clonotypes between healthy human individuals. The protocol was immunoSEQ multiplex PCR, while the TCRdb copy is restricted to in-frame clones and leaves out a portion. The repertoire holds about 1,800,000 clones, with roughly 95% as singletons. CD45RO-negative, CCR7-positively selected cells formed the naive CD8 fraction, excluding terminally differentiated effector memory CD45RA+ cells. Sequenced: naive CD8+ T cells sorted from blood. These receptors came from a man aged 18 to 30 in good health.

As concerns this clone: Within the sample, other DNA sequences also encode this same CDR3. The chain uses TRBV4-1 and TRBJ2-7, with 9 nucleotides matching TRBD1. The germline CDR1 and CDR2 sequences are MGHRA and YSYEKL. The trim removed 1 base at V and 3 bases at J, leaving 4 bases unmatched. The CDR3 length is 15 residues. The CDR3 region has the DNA TGCGCCAGCAGCCAAGGGGGACAGGGCGGCTACGAGCAGTACTTC. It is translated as CASSQGGQGGYEQYF.

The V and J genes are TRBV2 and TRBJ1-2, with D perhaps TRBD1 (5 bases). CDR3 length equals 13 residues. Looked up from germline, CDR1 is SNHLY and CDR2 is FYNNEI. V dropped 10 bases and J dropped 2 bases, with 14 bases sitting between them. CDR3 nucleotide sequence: TGTGCCACACAAACGGCAGGGAACTATGGCTACACCTTC. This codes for CATQTAGNYGYTF.

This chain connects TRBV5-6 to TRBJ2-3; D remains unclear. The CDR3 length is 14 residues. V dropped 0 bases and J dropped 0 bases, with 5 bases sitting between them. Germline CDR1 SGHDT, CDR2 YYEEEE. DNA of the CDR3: TGTGCCAGCAGCTTGGGGCGGAGCACAGATACGCAGTATTTT. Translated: CASSLGRSTDTQYF.

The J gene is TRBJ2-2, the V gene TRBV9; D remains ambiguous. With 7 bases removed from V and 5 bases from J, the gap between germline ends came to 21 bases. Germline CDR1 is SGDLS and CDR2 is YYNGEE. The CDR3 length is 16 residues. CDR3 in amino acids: CASGWDGRRSTGELFF. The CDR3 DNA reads TGTGCCAGCGGATGGGATGGTCGCCGAAGTACCGGGGAGCTGTTTTTT.

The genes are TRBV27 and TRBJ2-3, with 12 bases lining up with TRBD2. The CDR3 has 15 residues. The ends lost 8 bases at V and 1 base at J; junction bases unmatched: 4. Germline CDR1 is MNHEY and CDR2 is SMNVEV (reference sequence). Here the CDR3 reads CASGLAGGRTDTQYF. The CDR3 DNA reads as TGTGCCAGCGGCCTAGCGGGGGGGCGCACAGATACGCAGTATTTT.

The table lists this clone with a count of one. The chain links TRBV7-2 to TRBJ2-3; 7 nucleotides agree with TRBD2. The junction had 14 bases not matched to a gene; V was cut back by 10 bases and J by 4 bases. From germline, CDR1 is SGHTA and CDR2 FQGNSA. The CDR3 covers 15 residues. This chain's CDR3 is CANAAGGSRSDTQYF. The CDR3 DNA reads TGTGCCAACGCGGCCGGCGGGAGTCGGTCAGATACGCAGTATTTT.

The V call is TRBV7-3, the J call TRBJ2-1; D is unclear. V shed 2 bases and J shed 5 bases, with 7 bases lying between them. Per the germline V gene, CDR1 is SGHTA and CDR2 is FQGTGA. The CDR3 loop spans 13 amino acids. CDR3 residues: CASSLDGNNEQFF. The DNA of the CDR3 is TGTGCCAGCAGCTTAGATGGTAACAATGAGCAGTTCTTC.

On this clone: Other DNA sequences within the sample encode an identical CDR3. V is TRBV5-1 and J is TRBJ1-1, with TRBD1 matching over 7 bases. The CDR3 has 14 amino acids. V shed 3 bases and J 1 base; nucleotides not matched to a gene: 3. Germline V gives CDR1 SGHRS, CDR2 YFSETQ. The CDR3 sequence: CASSSGTANTEAFF. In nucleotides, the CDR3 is TGCGCCAGCAGCTCGGGGACAGCGAACACTGAAGCTTTCTTT.

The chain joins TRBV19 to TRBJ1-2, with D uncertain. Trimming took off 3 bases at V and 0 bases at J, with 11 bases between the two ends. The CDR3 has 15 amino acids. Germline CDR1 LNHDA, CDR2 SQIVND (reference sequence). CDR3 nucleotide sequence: TGTGCCAGTAGTATTGGGCCAGCAGCTAACTATGGCTACACCTTC. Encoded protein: CASSIGPAANYGYTF.

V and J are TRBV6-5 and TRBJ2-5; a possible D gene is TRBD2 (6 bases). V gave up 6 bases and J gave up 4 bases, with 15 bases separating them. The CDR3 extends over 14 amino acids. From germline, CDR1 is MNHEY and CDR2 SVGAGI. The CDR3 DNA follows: TGTGCCAGCAGCCCCGATGGGGGGACAGAGACCCAGTACTTC. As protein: CASSPDGGTETQYF.

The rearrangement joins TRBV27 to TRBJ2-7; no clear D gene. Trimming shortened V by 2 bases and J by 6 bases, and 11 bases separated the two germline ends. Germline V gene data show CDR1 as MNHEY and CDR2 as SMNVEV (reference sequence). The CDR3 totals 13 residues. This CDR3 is CASSLGVGFEQYF. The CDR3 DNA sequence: TGTGCCAGCAGTTTAGGGGTGGGGTTCGAGCAGTACTTC.

The CDR3 bases are TGTGCCAGCAGTTATAGGGAGTCCCATGGCTACACCTTC. Amino acid sequence: CASSYRESHGYTF. This chain connects TRBV6-6 to TRBJ1-2, with D hard to call. Germline values: CDR1 MNHNY, CDR2 SVGAGI (reference sequence). V dropped 3 bases and J dropped 6 bases, with 11 bases sitting between them. This CDR3 spans 13 amino acids.